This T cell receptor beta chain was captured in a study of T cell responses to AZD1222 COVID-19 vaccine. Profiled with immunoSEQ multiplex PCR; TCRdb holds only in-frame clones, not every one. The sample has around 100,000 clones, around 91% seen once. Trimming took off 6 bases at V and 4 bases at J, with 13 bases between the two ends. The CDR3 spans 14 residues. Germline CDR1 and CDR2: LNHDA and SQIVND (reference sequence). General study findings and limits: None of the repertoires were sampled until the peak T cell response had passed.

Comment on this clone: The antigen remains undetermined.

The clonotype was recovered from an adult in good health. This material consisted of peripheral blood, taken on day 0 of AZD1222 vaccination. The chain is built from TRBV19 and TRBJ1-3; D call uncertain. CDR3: CASSATWPGNTIYF. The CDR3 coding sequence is TGTGCCAGTAGCGCAACTTGGCCCGGAAACACCATATATTTT.